Below, 10 T cell receptor beta chains from the same sample are listed, as sequenced in a study of blood T cell repertoires in COVID-19. Profiling relied on immunoSEQ multiplex PCR, and the TCRdb table lists in-frame clones only, not all of them. The sample carries some 150,000 clones, approximately 82% recorded once. The sample consisted of peripheral blood. These receptors all stem from a woman in her forties or fifties in a cohort sampled during active or convalescent COVID-19.

CDR3: CASYDRAGTEAFF. The CDR3 coding sequence is TGTGCCAGTTACGACAGGGCTGGCACTGAAGCTTTCTTT. This chain connects TRBV19 to TRBJ1-1; 7 bases map to TRBD1. The CDR3 loop spans 13 amino acids. Losses at the gene ends were 8 bases for V and 4 bases for J; bases not matched to a gene: 7. The germline V gene has CDR1 LNHDA and CDR2 SQIVND (reference sequence).

This rearrangement joins TRBV19 to TRBJ2-7; D possibly corresponds to TRBD1 (5 bases). Germline V CDR1 and CDR2: LNHDA, SQIVND (reference sequence). V gave up 8 bases and J gave up 4 bases, with 15 bases separating them. The CDR3 consists of 13 residues. The DNA for the CDR3 is TGTGCCAGTGGCCAGGGTTTAGGGTACGAGCAGTACTTC. Its translation is CASGQGLGYEQYF.

V gene TRBV27 combines with J gene TRBJ2-3, with D perhaps TRBD2 (6 bases). Trimming cost V 7 bases and J 6 bases, with 11 bases left between them. Germline CDR1 MNHEY, CDR2 SMNVEV (reference sequence). The CDR3 runs 12 residues. CDR3 sequence reads: CASTSGGDTQYF. The DNA for the CDR3 is TGTGCCAGCACCTCAGGAGGGGATACGCAGTATTTT.

This clone was seen a handful of times. The chain employs TRBV11-2 and TRBJ1-5, with no clear D. This CDR3 spans 13 amino acids. The V gene's germline CDR1 is SGHAT and CDR2 FQNNGV. Trimming shortened V by 0 bases and J by 7 bases, and 7 bases separated the two germline ends. CDR3 amino acids: CASSLDRWQPQHF. In DNA form, the CDR3 reads TGTGCCAGCAGCTTAGATCGGTGGCAGCCCCAGCATTTT. Filled out from reference TRBV11-2 and TRBJ1-5, the complete variable domain reads EAGVAQSPRYKIIEKRQSVAFWCNPISGHATLYWYQQILGQGPKLLIQFQNNGVVDDSQLPKDRFSAERLKGVDSTLKIQPAKLEDSAVYLCASSLDRWQPQHFGDGTRLSIL.

The chain combines TRBV19 with TRBJ2-5, with a weak D call TRBD2 (6 bases). CDR1 and CDR2 (germline): LNHDA, SQIVND (reference sequence). The CDR3 length is 17 residues. Trimming cost V 3 bases and J 2 bases, with 19 bases left between them. Written as DNA, the CDR3 is TGTGCCAGTAGTATTAGCCGTGGCAGGCGGGGTCAAGAGACCCAGTACTTC. Translating it yields CASSISRGRRGQETQYF.

V usage is TRBV30 and J usage is TRBJ2-3; D may be TRBD2 (5 bases). Trimming removed 0 bases from V and 0 bases from J, with 10 bases in between. Germline-derived CDR1 and CDR2 are GTSNPN and SVGIG (reference sequence). The CDR3 is made up of 15 amino acids. The DNA of the CDR3 is TGTGCCTGGAGTGTCCTTAGCGCTAGCACAGATACGCAGTATTTT. Protein sequence: CAWSVLSASTDTQYF.

The chain joins TRBV29-1 to TRBJ2-3; no reliable D call. Trimming left V 7 bases short and J 2 bases short, with 16 bases between. In germline, CDR1 is SQVTM, CDR2 ANQGSEA. CDR3 length equals 14 residues. The CDR3 DNA is TGCAGCGATTACACCCACGAGGCCACAGATACGCAGTATTTT. Amino acids: CSDYTHEATDTQYF.

This clone was detected only a few times. V and J are TRBV7-8 and TRBJ2-7; D perhaps matches TRBD2 (5 bases). CDR1 is SGHVS and CDR2 is FQNEAQ in the germline V gene. The CDR3 runs 16 residues. Trimming pared 1 base from V and 1 base from J, leaving 14 bases between. In DNA form, the CDR3 reads TGTGCCAGCAGCTTAGTTTCGCGGAGAGGGTCCTACGAGCAGTACTTC. Protein sequence: CASSLVSRRGSYEQYF.

This chain joins TRBV11-3 and TRBJ1-3, with a tentative D call TRBD1 (6 bases). The CDR3 runs to 15 residues. Germline V gene sequence: CDR1 SGHNT, CDR2 YENEEA. With 5 bases removed from V and 1 base from J, the gap between germline ends came to 12 bases. The CDR3 region is CASSQGSGSGNTIYF. CDR3 sequence (DNA): TGTGCCAGCAGCCAGGGGTCCGGGTCTGGAAACACCATATATTTT.

CDR3 amino acids: CASSGTTGNTEAFF. The CDR3 DNA sequence: TGCGCCAGCAGCGGGACGACAGGGAACACTGAAGCTTTCTTT. The chain joins TRBV5-1 to TRBJ1-1; maybe TRBD1 (6 bases). CDR1 and CDR2 (germline): SGHRS, YFSETQ. CDR3 size: 14 residues. V gave up 4 bases and J gave up 1 base, with 11 bases separating them.